The 10 T cell receptor beta chains reported below all come from one sample, sequenced in a study of vaccination and CD4 T cells after COVID-19. Antigen specificity for these receptors is unknown. The study sequenced cultured CD4+ T cell DNA using the Oncomine TCR Beta short-read assay. TCRdb re-called the PCR reads with MiXCR, one entry per CDR3 protein. This sample has about 21,000 distinct CDR3 sequences; 38% occur once, and the top ten carry 4.5% to 5%. Treatment in this sample: roughly ten-day PBMC culture with coronavirus spike peptide pools or control peptides (ViraFEST assay). The sample here was CD4+ T cells from blood, cultured in vitro, taken before SARS-CoV-2 vaccination. The receptors come from a human donor who had recovered from COVID-19.

There are a few counts of this clonotype. The chain has TRBV7-2 and TRBJ1-1; D remains ambiguous. The CDR3 is 13 amino acids. The germline gives CDR1 SGHTA, CDR2 FQGNSA. The ends were cut back, 3 bases at V and 0 bases at J, with 5 bases in the middle. For the CDR3, the DNA is TGTGCCAGCAGCTTCTCCATGAACACTGAAGCTTTCTTT. Residues: CASSFSMNTEAFF.

The CDR3 loop reads CASVGEYEQYF. CDR3 DNA: TGTGCCAGCGTAGGGGAGTACGAGCAGTACTTC. V and J are TRBV7-9 and TRBJ2-7, with D possibly called TRBD1 or TRBD2 (5 bases each). V was trimmed by 8 bases and J by 4 bases, leaving 9 bases between them. Per germline, CDR1 SEHNR and CDR2 FQNEAQ (reference sequence). The CDR3 sequence is 11 residues long.

This chain connects TRBV28 to TRBJ1-5; 8 bases fit TRBD1. CDR3 length: 17 residues. Germline V gives CDR1 MDHEN, CDR2 SYDVKM. V was clipped by 6 bases and J by 2 bases; unmatched bases: 12. DNA for the CDR3: TGTGCCAGCAGAGAACCGACAGGGGTCTCCGGCAATCAGCCCCAGCATTTT. Its protein is CASREPTGVSGNQPQHF.

Written as DNA, the CDR3 is TGTGCCAGCAGCTTGAGGAGGGGGCTCACTGAAGCTTTCTTT. This encodes CASSLRRGLTEAFF. This chain joins TRBV7-9 and TRBJ1-1; 7 nucleotides match TRBD1. The V gene end was trimmed by 3 bases and the J gene end by 4 bases; junction bases not matched to a gene: 5. This CDR3 is 14 amino acids long. Germline V gene lookup returns CDR1 SEHNR and CDR2 FQNEAQ (reference sequence).

The chain employs TRBV29-1 and TRBJ2-5, with D possibly being TRBD1 (6 bases). CDR1 is SQVTM and CDR2 is ANQGSEA in the germline V gene. The CDR3 extends over 13 amino acids. Trimming shortened V by 1 base and J by 7 bases, and 13 bases separated the two germline ends. CDR3 DNA: TGCAGCGTTGAAGCCCAGGGGAGAGGGACCCAGTACTTC. Amino acid sequence: CSVEAQGRGTQYF.

The chain couples TRBV11-2 to TRBJ1-2, with 9 bases that match TRBD1. CDR1 and CDR2 from the germline V gene are SGHAT and FQNNGV. This CDR3 region has 14 residues. V lost 5 bases, J lost 4 bases, and 5 bases stayed unmatched. Here the CDR3 reads CASSVRDRAYGYTF. The CDR3, as DNA: TGTGCCAGCAGCGTCCGGGACAGGGCCTATGGCTACACCTTC.

The chain is built from TRBV5-4 and TRBJ2-7, with D perhaps assigned TRBD1 or TRBD2 (6 bases each). Germline CDR1 SGHNT, CDR2 YYREEE (reference sequence). The CDR3 is 14 residues long. V lost 4 bases to trimming and J lost 3 bases, with 14 bases between them. The CDR3: CASSVRGAFYEQYF. Written as DNA, the CDR3 is TGTGCCAGCAGCGTGAGGGGGGCCTTCTACGAGCAGTACTTC.

V gene TRBV11-1 combines with J gene TRBJ1-2; D not resolved. Germline assignment: CDR1 SGHAT and CDR2 FQDESV (reference sequence). The CDR3 is made up of 15 amino acids. Trimming took off 5 bases at V and 0 bases at J, with 13 bases between the two ends. CDR3 in DNA: TGTGCCAGCAGCCGAGGGAGGTACGCTAACTATGGCTACACCTTC. It translates to CASSRGRYANYGYTF. Using reference TRBV11-1 and TRBJ1-2 for the parts outside the CDR3, the full variable domain is EAEVAQSPRYKITEKSQAVAFWCDPISGHATLYWYRQILGQGPELLVQFQDESVVDDSQLPKDRFSAERLKGVDSTLKIQPAELGDSAMYLCASSRGRYANYGYTFGSGTRLTVV.

The chain links TRBV19 to TRBJ2-2; 7 nucleotides match TRBD1. The CDR3 sequence is 14 residues long. CDR1 is LNHDA and CDR2 is SQIVND in the germline V gene (reference sequence). Losses at the gene ends were 7 bases for V and 3 bases for J; bases not matched to a gene: 5. CDR3 sequence: CASIPTGDTGELFF. CDR3 bases: TGTGCCAGTATTCCTACAGGGGACACCGGGGAGCTGTTTTTT. Full variable domain (missing parts from reference TRBV19 and TRBJ2-2): DGGITQSPKYLFRKEGQNVTLSCEQNLNHDAMYWYRQDPGQGLRLIYYSQIVNDFQKGDIAEGYSVSREKKESFPLTVTSAQKNPTAFYLCASIPTGDTGELFFGEGSRLTVL.

The chain employs TRBV7-2 and TRBJ2-1, with 11 bases identical to TRBD2. This CDR3 is 15 amino acids long. CDR1 is SGHTA, CDR2 FQGNSA, per germline. The J segment lost 3 bases and the V segment lost 5 bases, leaving 3 bases of the junction unmatched. The CDR3 sequence: CASSPSGGIYNEQFF. As DNA, the CDR3 is TGTGCCAGCAGCCCTAGCGGGGGGATCTACAATGAGCAGTTCTTC.